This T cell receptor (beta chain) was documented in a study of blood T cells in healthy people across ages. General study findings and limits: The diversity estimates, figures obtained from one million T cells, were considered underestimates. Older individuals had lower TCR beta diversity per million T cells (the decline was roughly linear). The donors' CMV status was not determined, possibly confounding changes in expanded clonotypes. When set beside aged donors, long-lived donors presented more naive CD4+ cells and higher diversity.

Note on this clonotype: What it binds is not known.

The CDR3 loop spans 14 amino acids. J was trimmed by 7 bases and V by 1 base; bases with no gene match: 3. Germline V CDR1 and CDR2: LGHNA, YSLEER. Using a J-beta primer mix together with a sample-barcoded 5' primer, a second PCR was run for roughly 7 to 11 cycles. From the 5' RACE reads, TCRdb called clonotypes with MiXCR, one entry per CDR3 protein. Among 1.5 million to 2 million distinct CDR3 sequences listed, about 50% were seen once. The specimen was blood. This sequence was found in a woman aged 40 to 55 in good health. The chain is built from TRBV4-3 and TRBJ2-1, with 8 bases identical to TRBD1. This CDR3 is CASSQGTGMNEQFF. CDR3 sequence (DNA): TGCGCCAGCAGCCAAGGGACAGGGATGAATGAGCAGTTCTTC.